This TCR beta chain was captured by sequencing in a study of CXCR3-negative and CXCR3-positive naive CD8 T cells. Study conclusions and caveats: Greater hydrophobicity was found in TRB CDR3s of CXCR3-positive naive cells than of CXCR3-negative naive cells. TRBV-TRBJ usage was similar across naive CXCR3 subsets but distinct in memory cells. Whereas both naive subsets had comparably high diversity, memory CD8+ cells had much lower diversity. The majority of assays used fresh PBMCs, and CXCR3 expression partially decreased after cryopreservation.

UMI-tagged TRB cDNA libraries were built via 5' RACE. TCRdb re-called the 5' RACE reads and shows each CDR3 protein once, DNA omitted. The sample totals over 70,000 distinct CDR3 sequences. As for this clonotype: Its target is not known.

Researchers reported sorting every CD8+ T cell subset in triplicate, a few hundred thousand cells per sort. CDR1 and CDR2 from the germline V gene are MNHNY and SVGAGI (reference sequence). The CDR3 totals 15 residues. Input material: naive CXCR3+ CD8+ T cells from blood. As for subset: CD45RO-CCR7+CD27+CD95- naive CD8+ T cells expressing CXCR3 (TNR3+). The genes are TRBV6-6 and TRBJ1-5; the TCRdb D gene call, TRBD1, has no DNA to confirm it. The sequence derives from a human donor in good health. Some clones in this sample may be carry-over from other donors' samples. CDR3 region: CASITGPGSNQPQHF.